These 6 T cell receptor beta chains were all obtained from the same sample, sequenced in a study of cytotoxic CD8 clonotypes in ibrutinib-treated CLL. Libraries were prepared by immunoSEQ multiplex PCR; TCRdb keeps only in-frame clonotypes and omits some of them. The table records about 310,000 clones, almost 80% of them present only once. The sequenced sample was PBMCs, obtained before ibrutinib treatment. The receptors derive from a human donor with chronic lymphocytic leukemia.

The chain couples TRBV4-2 to TRBJ2-5, with 7 bases matching TRBD1. The CDR3 extends over 15 amino acids. V shed 4 bases, J shed 0 bases, and the junction held 5 bases outside the gene matches. Germline-derived CDR1 and CDR2 are LGHNA and YNFKEQ. The CDR3 coding sequence is TGTGCCAGCAGCCGAATGACAGGGTACCAAGAGACCCAGTACTTC. As protein: CASSRMTGYQETQYF.

This clone was recorded a few times. The rearrangement links TRBV27 to TRBJ2-1, with a possible D match to TRBD2 (6 bases). The CDR3 sequence is 14 residues long. V lost 5 bases, J lost 7 bases, and 15 bases lay in between. CDR1 and CDR2 from the germline V gene are MNHEY and SMNVEV (reference sequence). In nucleotides, the CDR3 is TGTGCCAGCAGTGACTATAGCGGAAGGAATGAGCAGTTCTTC. It specifies CASSDYSGRNEQFF.

There are a few counts of this clone. The chain carries TRBV10-3 and TRBJ1-1, with D maybe TRBD1 (5 bases). The CDR3 runs to 11 residues. Trimming shortened V by 3 bases and J by 7 bases, and 6 bases separated the two germline ends. From germline, CDR1 is ENHRY and CDR2 SYGVKD. The CDR3 DNA is TGTGCCATCAGTGACAGGGTTGAAGCTTTCTTT. As protein: CAISDRVEAFF.

This chain links TRBV6-5 with TRBJ2-7; D not resolved. V gave up 7 bases and J gave up 2 bases, with 15 bases separating them. CDR1 and CDR2 from the germline V gene are MNHEY and SVGAGI. There are 14 residues in the CDR3. The DNA for the CDR3 is TGTGCCAGCACCCGGAACCTACCTGCCTACGAGCAGTACTTC. Its translation: CASTRNLPAYEQYF.

The chain links TRBV5-1 to TRBJ2-5; D gene unclear. V was shortened by 0 bases and J by 1 base, with 10 bases between the two germline ends. Germline assignment: CDR1 SGHRS and CDR2 YFSETQ. The CDR3 has 15 amino acids. CDR3 in DNA: TGCGCCAGCAGCTTGGCCATGTCGGTCCAAGAGACCCAGTACTTC. Protein product: CASSLAMSVQETQYF. Using reference TRBV5-1 and TRBJ2-5 for the parts outside the CDR3, the full variable domain is KAGVTQTPRYLIKTRGQQVTLSCSPISGHRSVSWYQQTPGQGLQFLFEYFSETQRNKGNFPGRFSGRQFSNSRSEMNVSTLELGDSALYLCASSLAMSVQETQYFGPGTRLLVL.

The V gene is TRBV11-2, the J gene TRBJ2-1; unclear D gene. The V gene's germline CDR1 is SGHAT and CDR2 FQNNGV. The CDR3 is 13 amino acids. V was shortened by 3 bases and J by 8 bases, with 11 bases between the two germline ends. The DNA of the CDR3 is TGTGCCAGCAGCTTTGATCGTGGCGATGAGCAGTTCTTC. Translation: CASSFDRGDEQFF.